A single T cell receptor (beta chain) is shown here with its context. Clones were read by immunoSEQ multiplex PCR, and TCRdb kept only the in-frame ones, dropping some. Here the sample spans tens of thousands of clones, approximately 88% being singletons. The data belong to a study of OX40 agonist ivuxolimab in advanced cancers. J gave up 4 bases and V 3 bases, and 7 bases lay outside the gene matches. This CDR3 is built from 15 residues. Germline CDR1 SGHTA, CDR2 FQGNSA. The TCR sequence derives from an adult with an advanced solid tumor such as melanoma, head and neck, liver or kidney cancer. This specimen was CD4+ or CD8+ T cells sorted from blood, taken in a trial of the OX40 agonist ivuxolimab. The rearrangement links TRBV7-2 to TRBJ2-7; 9 bases match TRBD1. CDR3 DNA: TGTGCCAGCAGCTTCGGACAGGGGCCATCTTACGAGCAGTACTTC. Translating gives CASSFGQGPSYEQYF.